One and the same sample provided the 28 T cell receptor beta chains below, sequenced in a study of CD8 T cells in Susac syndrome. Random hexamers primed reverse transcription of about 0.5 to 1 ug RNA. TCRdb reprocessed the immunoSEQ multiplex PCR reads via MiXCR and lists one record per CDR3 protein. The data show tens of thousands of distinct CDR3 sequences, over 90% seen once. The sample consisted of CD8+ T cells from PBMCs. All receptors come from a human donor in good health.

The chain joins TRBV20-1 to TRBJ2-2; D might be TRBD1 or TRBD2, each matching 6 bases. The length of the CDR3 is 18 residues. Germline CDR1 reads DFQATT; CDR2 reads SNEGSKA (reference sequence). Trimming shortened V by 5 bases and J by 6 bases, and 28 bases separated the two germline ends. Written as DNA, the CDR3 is TGCAGTGCTGAGGGGGGACCCGGGACGGGAAGATACGCCGGGGAGCTGTTTTTT. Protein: CSAEGGPGTGRYAGELFF.

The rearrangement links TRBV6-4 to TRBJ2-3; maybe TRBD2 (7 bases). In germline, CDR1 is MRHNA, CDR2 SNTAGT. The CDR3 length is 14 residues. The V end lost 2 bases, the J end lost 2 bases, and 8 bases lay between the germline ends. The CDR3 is CASSDGGATDTQYF. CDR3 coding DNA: TGTGCCAGCAGTGACGGGGGGGCCACAGATACGCAGTATTTT.

Here the CDR3 reads CSARVIRMPQETQYF. CDR3 in DNA: TGCAGTGCTAGGGTAATTCGAATGCCCCAAGAGACCCAGTACTTC. The chain links TRBV20-1 to TRBJ2-5; D remains unclear. V dropped 3 bases and J dropped 1 base, with 15 bases sitting between them. This CDR3 has 15 amino acids. Germline CDR1 DFQATT, CDR2 SNEGSKA (reference sequence).

In DNA, the CDR3 is TGTGCCAGCAGGGACGGCTATGGCTACACCTTC. Amino acids: CASRDGYGYTF. This sequence joins TRBV2 and TRBJ1-2; D unresolved. V lost 6 bases and J lost 4, with 6 bases in between. The CDR3 is made up of 11 amino acids. Germline V lookup: CDR1 SNHLY, CDR2 FYNNEI.

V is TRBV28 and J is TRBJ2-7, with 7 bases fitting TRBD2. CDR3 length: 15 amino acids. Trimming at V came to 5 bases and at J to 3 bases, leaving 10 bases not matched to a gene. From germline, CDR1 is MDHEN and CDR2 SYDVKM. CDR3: CASSPYGGKVYEQYV. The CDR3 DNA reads TGTGCCAGCAGTCCGTACGGGGGGAAGGTCTACGAGCAGTACGTC.

The DNA for the CDR3 is TGTGCCATCAGTGGGGACAGGGGAAGAGAAGCTTTCTTT. Translation gives CAISGDRGREAFF. This chain uses TRBV10-3 with TRBJ1-1, with 10 bases identical to TRBD1. V was clipped by 4 bases and J by 8 bases; unmatched bases: 4. The germline V gene encodes CDR1 ENHRY and CDR2 SYGVKD. The CDR3 covers 13 residues.

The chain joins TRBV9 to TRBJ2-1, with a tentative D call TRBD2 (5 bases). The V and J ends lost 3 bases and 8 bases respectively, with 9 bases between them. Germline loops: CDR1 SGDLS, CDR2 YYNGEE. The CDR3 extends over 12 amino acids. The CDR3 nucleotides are TGTGCCAGCAGCGCATCGGGGTATGAGCAGTTCTTC. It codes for CASSASGYEQFF.

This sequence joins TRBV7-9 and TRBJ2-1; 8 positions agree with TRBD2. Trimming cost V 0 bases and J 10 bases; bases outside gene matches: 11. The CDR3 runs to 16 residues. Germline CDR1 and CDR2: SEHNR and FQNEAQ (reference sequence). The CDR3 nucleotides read TGTGCCAGCAGCTTAGCGCTCGGCGGGGGGTCGAGGGAGCAGTTCTTC. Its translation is CASSLALGGGSREQFF.

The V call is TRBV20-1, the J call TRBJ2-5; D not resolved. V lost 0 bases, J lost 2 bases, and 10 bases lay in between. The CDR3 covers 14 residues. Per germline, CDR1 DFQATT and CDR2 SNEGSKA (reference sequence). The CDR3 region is CSARDSNSQETQYF. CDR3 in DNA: TGCAGTGCTAGAGATTCAAACTCACAAGAGACCCAGTACTTC.

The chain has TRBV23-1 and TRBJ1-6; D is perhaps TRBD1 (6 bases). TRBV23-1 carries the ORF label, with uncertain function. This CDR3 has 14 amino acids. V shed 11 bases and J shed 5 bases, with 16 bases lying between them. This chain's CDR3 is CAFPQGPDNSPLHF. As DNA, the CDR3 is TGCGCCTTCCCTCAGGGGCCCGATAATTCACCCCTCCACTTT.

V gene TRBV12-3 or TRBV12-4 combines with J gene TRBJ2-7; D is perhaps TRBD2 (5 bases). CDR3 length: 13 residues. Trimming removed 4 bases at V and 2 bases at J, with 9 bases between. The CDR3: CASSSGLAYEQYV. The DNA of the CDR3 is TGTGCCAGCAGTTCTGGACTGGCCTACGAGCAGTACGTC.

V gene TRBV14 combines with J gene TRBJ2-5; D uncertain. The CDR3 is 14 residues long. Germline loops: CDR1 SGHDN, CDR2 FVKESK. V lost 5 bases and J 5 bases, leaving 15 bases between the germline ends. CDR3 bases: TGTGCCAGCAGCTTTTTGTCAGGCTCCGAGACCCAGTACTTC. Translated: CASSFLSGSETQYF.

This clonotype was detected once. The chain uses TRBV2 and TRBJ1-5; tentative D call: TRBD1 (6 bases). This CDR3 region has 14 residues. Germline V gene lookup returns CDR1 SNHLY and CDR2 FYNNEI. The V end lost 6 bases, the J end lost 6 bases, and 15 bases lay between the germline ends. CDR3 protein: CASRDVQGGQPQHF. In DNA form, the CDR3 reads TGTGCCAGCAGGGACGTACAGGGCGGTCAGCCCCAGCATTTT.

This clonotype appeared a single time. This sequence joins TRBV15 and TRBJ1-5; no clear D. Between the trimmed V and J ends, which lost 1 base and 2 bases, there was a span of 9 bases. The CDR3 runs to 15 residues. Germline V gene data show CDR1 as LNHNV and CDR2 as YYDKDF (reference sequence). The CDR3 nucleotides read TGTGCCACCAGCAGAGGGATCGGAGGCAATCAGCCCCAGCATTTT. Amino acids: CATSRGIGGNQPQHF.

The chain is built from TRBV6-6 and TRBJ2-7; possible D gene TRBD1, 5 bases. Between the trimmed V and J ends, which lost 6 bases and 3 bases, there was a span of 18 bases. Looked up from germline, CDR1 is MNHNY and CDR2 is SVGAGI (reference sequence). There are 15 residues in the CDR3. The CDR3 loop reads CASRNTGPVGYEQYF. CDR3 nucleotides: TGTGCCAGCAGAAATACAGGACCAGTGGGCTACGAGCAGTACTTC.

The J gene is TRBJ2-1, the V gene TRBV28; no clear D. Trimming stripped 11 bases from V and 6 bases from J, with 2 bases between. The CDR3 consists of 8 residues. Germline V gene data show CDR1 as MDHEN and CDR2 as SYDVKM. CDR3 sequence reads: CARNEQFF. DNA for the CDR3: TGTGCCCGCAATGAGCAGTTCTTC.

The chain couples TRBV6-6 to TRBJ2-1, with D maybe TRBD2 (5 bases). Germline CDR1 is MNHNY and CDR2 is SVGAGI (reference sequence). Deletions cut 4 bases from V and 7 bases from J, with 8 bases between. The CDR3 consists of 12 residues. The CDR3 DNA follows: TGTGCCAGCAGTTCTAGCCGGAATGAGCAGTTCTTC. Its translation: CASSSSRNEQFF.

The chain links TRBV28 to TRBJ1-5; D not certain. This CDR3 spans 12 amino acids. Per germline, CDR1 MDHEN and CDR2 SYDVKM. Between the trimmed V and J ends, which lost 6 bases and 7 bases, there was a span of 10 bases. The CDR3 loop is CASSPRTQPQHF. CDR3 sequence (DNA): TGTGCCAGCAGCCCCCGGACCCAGCCCCAGCATTTT. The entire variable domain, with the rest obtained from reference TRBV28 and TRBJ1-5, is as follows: DVKVTQSSRYLVKRTGEKVFLECVQDMDHENMFWYRQDPGLGLRLIYFSYDVKMKEKGDIPEGYSVSREKKERFSLILESASTNQTSMYLCASSPRTQPQHFGDGTRLSIL.

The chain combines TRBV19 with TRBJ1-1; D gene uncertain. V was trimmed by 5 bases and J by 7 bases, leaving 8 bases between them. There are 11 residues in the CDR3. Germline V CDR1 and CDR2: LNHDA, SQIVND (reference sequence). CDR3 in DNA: TGTGCCAGTAGTTTCGGCTTTGAAGCTTTCTTT. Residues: CASSFGFEAFF.

The CDR3 here is CATSSPSGRIYNEQFF. DNA for the CDR3: TGTGCCACCAGCAGCCCTAGCGGGAGAATATACAATGAGCAGTTCTTC. The rearrangement uses TRBV15 and TRBJ2-1; 10 nucleotides align to TRBD2. V gave up 3 bases and J gave up 4 bases; unmatched junction bases: 6. The CDR3 totals 16 residues. The germline CDR1 and CDR2 sequences are LNHNV and YYDKDF (reference sequence). Variable domain in full (rest from reference TRBV15 and TRBJ2-1): DAMVIQNPRYQVTQFGKPVTLSCSQTLNHNVMYWYQQKSSQAPKLLFHYYDKDFNNEADTPDNFQSRRPNTSFCFLDIRSPGLGDTAMYLCATSSPSGRIYNEQFFGPGTRLTVL.

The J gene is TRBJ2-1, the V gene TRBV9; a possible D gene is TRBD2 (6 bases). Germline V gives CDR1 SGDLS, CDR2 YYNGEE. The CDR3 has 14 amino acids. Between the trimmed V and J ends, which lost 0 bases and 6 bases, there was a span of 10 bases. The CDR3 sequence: CASSVGGVLNEQFF. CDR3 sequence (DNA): TGTGCCAGCAGCGTAGGGGGGGTCCTCAATGAGCAGTTCTTC.

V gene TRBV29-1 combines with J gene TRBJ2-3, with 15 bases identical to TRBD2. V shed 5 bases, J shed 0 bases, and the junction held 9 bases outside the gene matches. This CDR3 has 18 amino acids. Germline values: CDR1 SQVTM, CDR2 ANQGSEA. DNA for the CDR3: TGCAGCGTTACCGGACTAGCGGGGGGGCGGGAGAGCACAGATACGCAGTATTTT. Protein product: CSVTGLAGGRESTDTQYF.

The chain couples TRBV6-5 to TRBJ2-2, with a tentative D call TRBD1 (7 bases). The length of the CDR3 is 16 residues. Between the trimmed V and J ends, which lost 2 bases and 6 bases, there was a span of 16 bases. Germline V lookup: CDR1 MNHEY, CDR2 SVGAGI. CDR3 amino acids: CASSYEGAGSAGELFF. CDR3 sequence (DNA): TGTGCCAGCAGTTACGAGGGGGCCGGGAGCGCCGGGGAGCTGTTTTTT.

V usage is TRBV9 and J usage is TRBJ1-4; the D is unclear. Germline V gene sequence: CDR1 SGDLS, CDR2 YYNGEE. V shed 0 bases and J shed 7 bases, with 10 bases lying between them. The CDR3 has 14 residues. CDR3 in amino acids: CASSVDREAEKLFF. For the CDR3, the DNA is TGTGCCAGCAGCGTAGATAGGGAAGCTGAAAAACTGTTTTTT.

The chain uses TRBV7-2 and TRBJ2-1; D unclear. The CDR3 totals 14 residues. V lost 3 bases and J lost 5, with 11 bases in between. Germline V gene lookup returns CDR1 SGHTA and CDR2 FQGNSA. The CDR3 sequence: CASSFFLDDNEQFF. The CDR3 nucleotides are TGTGCCAGCAGCTTTTTCCTAGACGACAATGAGCAGTTCTTC.

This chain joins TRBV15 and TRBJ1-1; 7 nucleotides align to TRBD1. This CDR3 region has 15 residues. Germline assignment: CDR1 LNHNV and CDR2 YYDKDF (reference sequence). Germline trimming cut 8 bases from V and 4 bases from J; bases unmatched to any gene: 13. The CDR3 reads CATGDETSGGTEAFF. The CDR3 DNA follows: TGTGCCACCGGGGACGAGACGTCAGGGGGCACTGAAGCTTTCTTT.

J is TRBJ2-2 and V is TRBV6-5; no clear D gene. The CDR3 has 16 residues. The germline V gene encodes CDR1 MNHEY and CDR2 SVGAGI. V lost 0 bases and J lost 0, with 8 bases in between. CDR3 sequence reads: CASSYSTVTNTGELFF. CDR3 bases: TGTGCCAGCAGTTACTCGACGGTGACGAACACCGGGGAGCTGTTTTTT.

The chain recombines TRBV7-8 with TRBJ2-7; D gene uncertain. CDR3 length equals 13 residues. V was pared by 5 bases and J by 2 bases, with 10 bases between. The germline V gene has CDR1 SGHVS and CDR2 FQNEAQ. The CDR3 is CASSPHVTYEQYF. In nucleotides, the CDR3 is TGTGCCAGCAGCCCCCACGTCACCTACGAGCAGTACTTC.